Following are 18 T cell receptor beta chains from one sample sequenced in a study of cytomegalovirus exposure and HLA in healthy donors. 60 Vbeta and 13 Jbeta primers were used in PCR. Clones were sequenced by immunoSEQ multiplex PCR, and TCRdb holds only the in-frame ones, with some missing. The data contain some 110,000 clones, roughly 80% of them singletons. Source material: PBMCs. Receptors originate from a man between 50 and 59 years old in good health and CMV-seronegative.

CDR3 protein: CASSFQRGNTDTQYF. DNA of the CDR3: TGTGCCAGCAGCTTCCAGCGGGGGAACACAGATACGCAGTATTTT. The V call is TRBV7-9, the J call TRBJ2-3, with TRBD2 identical over 8 bases. Germline loops: CDR1 SEHNR, CDR2 FQNEAQ (reference sequence). The trim removed 3 bases at V and 2 bases at J, leaving 4 bases unmatched. The CDR3 has 15 residues.

The chain carries TRBV5-1 and TRBJ1-4, with unresolved D. Looked up from germline, CDR1 is SGHRS and CDR2 is YFSETQ. This CDR3 contains 15 residues. The V end was cut by 1 base, the J end by 5 bases, with 12 bases between. CDR3 region: CASSLLPAQNEKLFF. The CDR3 region has the DNA TGCGCCAGCAGCTTGCTACCCGCCCAAAATGAAAAACTGTTTTTT.

The gene calls are TRBV7-2 and TRBJ2-1, with a weak D call TRBD2 (6 bases). Per the germline V gene, CDR1 is SGHTA and CDR2 is FQGNSA. This CDR3 contains 14 residues. V was cut by 3 bases and J by 5 bases, with 11 bases left in between. For the CDR3, the DNA is TGTGCCAGCAGCTTTCCATGGGGGGACAATGAGCAGTTCTTC. It specifies CASSFPWGDNEQFF.

V and J are TRBV11-2 and TRBJ1-1; 10 bases are a match to TRBD1. This CDR3 has 16 amino acids. J was trimmed by 5 bases and V by 5 bases; bases with no gene match: 11. Germline V gene sequence: CDR1 SGHAT, CDR2 FQNNGV. CDR3 in amino acids: CASSNKTGGARTEAFF. In DNA, the CDR3 is TGTGCCAGCAGCAATAAGACAGGGGGCGCAAGAACTGAAGCTTTCTTT.

This clone has just a few counts. CDR3 residues: CASSVAEGRTEAFF. In DNA, the CDR3 is TGTGCCAGCAGCGTAGCTGAGGGGAGGACTGAAGCTTTCTTT. The chain employs TRBV9 and TRBJ1-1, with a possible D match to TRBD1 (5 bases). This CDR3 is built from 14 residues. In germline, CDR1 is SGDLS, CDR2 YYNGEE. The ends were cut back, 0 bases at V and 5 bases at J, with 11 bases in the middle.

The CDR3 DNA reads as TGCAGCGTTGAGTGGGGCCGACCAACGGATGGAAACACCATATATTTT. Its protein is CSVEWGRPTDGNTIYF. This chain links TRBV29-1 with TRBJ1-3; possible D gene TRBD1, 5 bases. Trimming left V 3 bases short and J 3 bases short, with 18 bases between. The CDR3 is 16 residues long. The germline CDR1 and CDR2 sequences are SQVTM and ANQGSEA.

Comment on this clone: Sequence at one end of the junction differs from germline and may be a read error. This sequence joins TRBV10-2 and TRBJ2-1, with D perhaps given as TRBD1 or TRBD2 (5 bases each). The germline V gene encodes CDR1 WSHSY and CDR2 SAAADI. The CDR3 has 16 amino acids. DNA of the CDR3: TGCGCCAGCAGAGAGTCAGGGAGTCGCTCCTACAATGAGCAGTTCTTC. Protein product: CASRESGSRSYNEQFF.

Only one count was recorded for this clone. The chain recombines TRBV6-5 with TRBJ1-2; D possibly corresponds to TRBD1 (6 bases). Germline lookup yields CDR1 MNHEY and CDR2 SVGAGI. This CDR3 contains 14 residues. The germline V and J ends were trimmed by 6 bases and 2 bases, with 13 bases remaining between them. The CDR3 DNA is TGTGCCAGCAGCTATAATACAGGGAACTATGGCTACACCTTC. This gives the protein CASSYNTGNYGYTF.

This chain joins TRBV11-2 and TRBJ2-6; 10 positions match TRBD1. Germline CDR1 reads SGHAT; CDR2 reads FQNNGV. Unmatched junction bases numbered 9, after V lost 5 bases and J lost 2 bases. This CDR3 has 18 residues. Here the CDR3 reads CASSQLRDRGPGANVLTF. CDR3 in DNA: TGTGCCAGCAGCCAGTTACGGGACAGGGGTCCTGGGGCCAACGTCCTGACTTTC.

This clone turned up a few times. The chain carries TRBV6-1 and TRBJ1-1, with no clear D. With 4 bases removed from V and 1 base from J, the gap between germline ends came to 7 bases. CDR3 length equals 13 residues. Germline lookup yields CDR1 MNHNS and CDR2 SASEGT. The CDR3 here is CASSARRNTEAFF. CDR3 DNA: TGTGCCAGCAGTGCAAGGAGGAACACTGAAGCTTTCTTT.

The chain is built from TRBV7-6 and TRBJ1-1; 7 bases fit TRBD1. V was clipped by 4 bases and J by 5 bases; unmatched bases: 10. CDR3 size: 15 residues. CDR1 SGHVS and CDR2 FNYEAQ come from the germline V gene. CDR3 amino acids: CASSSERQGGTEAFF. Written as DNA, the CDR3 is TGTGCCAGCAGCTCCGAACGACAGGGTGGGACTGAAGCTTTCTTT.

This clone was detected once. V usage is TRBV6-1 and J usage is TRBJ1-5; tentative D call: TRBD1 (6 bases). V was pared by 7 bases and J by 9 bases, with 16 bases between. This CDR3 region has 13 residues. Germline lookup yields CDR1 MNHNS and CDR2 SASEGT. CDR3 coding DNA: TGTGCCAGCAAGGAGGGGGGGAGCGGGCCCCAGCATTTT. It encodes CASKEGGSGPQHF.

This chain uses TRBV7-2 with TRBJ2-1, with D possibly TRBD2 on 6 matching bases. Germline CDR1 and CDR2: SGHTA and FQGNSA. The CDR3 covers 19 residues. V lost 3 bases and J lost 5, with 26 bases in between. The CDR3 DNA follows: TGTGCCAGCAGCTTCGCCACCTCACGGGACTCACCAAGCCACAATGAGCAGTTCTTC. It specifies CASSFATSRDSPSHNEQFF.

This clone appeared a few times. V usage is TRBV6-6 and J usage is TRBJ2-5, with a weak D call TRBD2 (6 bases). Germline lookup yields CDR1 MNHNY and CDR2 SVGAGI (reference sequence). The V end lost 7 bases, the J end lost 2 bases, and 14 bases lay between the germline ends. The CDR3 totals 14 residues. DNA of the CDR3: TGTGCCAGCATAGACGCCGCGGGGCAAGAGACCCAGTACTTC. As protein: CASIDAAGQETQYF.

This sequence joins TRBV7-9 and TRBJ1-1, with 7 bases aligning to TRBD1. The germline gives CDR1 SEHNR, CDR2 FQNEAQ (reference sequence). Trimming removed 5 bases from V and 4 bases from J; junction bases left unmatched: 7. The CDR3 is 14 residues long. CDR3 nucleotide sequence: TGTGCCAGCAGCCCTGCAGGGGGTATCACTGAAGCTTTCTTT. Protein sequence: CASSPAGGITEAFF.

Of note for this clone: Relative to the germline gene, one junction end is altered; a read error may explain this. The chain links TRBV20-1 to TRBJ2-7, with 9 bases lining up with TRBD1. The CDR3 runs 10 residues. Germline lookup yields CDR1 DFQATT and CDR2 SNEGSKA (reference sequence). DNA of the CDR3: TGCAGTGCTTTATACAGGGGGCTCCACTTC. Translated: CSALYRGLHF.

CDR3 amino acids: CAIRGGKGEKLFF. The CDR3 DNA follows: TGTGCCATCAGAGGAGGGAAGGGTGAAAAACTGTTTTTT. The chain employs TRBV10-3 and TRBJ1-4; no definite D call. The CDR3 length is 13 residues. Germline V CDR1 and CDR2: ENHRY, SYGVKD. The V and J ends lost 6 bases and 7 bases respectively, with 12 bases between them.

This rearrangement joins TRBV7-9 to TRBJ2-7; TRBD1 matches 8 bases. The CDR3 sequence is 13 residues long. Germline-derived CDR1 and CDR2 are SEHNR and FQNEAQ (reference sequence). The V gene end was trimmed by 5 bases and the J gene end by 2 bases; junction bases not matched to a gene: 2. The CDR3 protein is CASSPRGPYEQYF. The DNA for the CDR3 is TGTGCCAGCAGCCCCAGGGGGCCCTACGAGCAGTACTTC.